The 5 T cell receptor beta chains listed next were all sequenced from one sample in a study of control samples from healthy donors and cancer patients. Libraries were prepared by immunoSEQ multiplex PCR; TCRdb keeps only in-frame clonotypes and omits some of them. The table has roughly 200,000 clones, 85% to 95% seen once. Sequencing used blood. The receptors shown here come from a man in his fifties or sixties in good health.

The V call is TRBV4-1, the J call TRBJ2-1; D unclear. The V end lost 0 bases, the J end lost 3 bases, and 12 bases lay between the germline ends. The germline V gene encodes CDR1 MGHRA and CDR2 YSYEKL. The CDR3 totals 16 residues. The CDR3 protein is CASSQDIGFFYNEQFF. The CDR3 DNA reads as TGCGCCAGCAGCCAAGATATAGGGTTCTTCTACAATGAGCAGTTCTTC.

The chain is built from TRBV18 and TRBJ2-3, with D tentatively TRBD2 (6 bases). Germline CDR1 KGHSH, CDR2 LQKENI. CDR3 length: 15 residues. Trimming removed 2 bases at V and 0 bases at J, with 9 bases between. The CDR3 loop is CASSPIAVSTDTQYF. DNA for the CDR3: TGTGCCAGCTCACCAATAGCGGTTAGCACAGATACGCAGTATTTT.

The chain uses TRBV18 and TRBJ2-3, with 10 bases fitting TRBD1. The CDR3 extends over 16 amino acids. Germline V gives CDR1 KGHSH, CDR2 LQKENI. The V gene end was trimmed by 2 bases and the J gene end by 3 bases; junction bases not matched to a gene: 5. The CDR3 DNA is TGTGCCAGCTCACCAGTTCGGGACAGGGGAACAGATACGCAGTATTTT. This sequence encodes CASSPVRDRGTDTQYF. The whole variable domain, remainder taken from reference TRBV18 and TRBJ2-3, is NAGVMQNPRHLVRRRGQEARLRCSPMKGHSHVYWYRQLPEEGLKFMVYLQKENIIDESGMPKERFSAEFPKEGPSILRIQQVVRGDSAAYFCASSPVRDRGTDTQYFGPGTRLTVL.

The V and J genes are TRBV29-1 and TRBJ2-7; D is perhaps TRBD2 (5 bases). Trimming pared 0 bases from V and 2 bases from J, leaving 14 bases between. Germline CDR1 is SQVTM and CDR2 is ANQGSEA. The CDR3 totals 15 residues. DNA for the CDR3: TGCAGCGTTGAAGATCACCGGACTGAAACCTACGAGCAGTACTTC. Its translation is CSVEDHRTETYEQYF.

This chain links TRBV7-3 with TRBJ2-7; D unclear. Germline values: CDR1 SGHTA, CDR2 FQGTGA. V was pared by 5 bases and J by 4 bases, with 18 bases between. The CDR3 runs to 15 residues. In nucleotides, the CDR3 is TGTGCCAGCAGCCCACGACTGTCCCCTCCTTACGAGCAGTACTTC. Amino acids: CASSPRLSPPYEQYF.